Shown below are 22 T cell receptor beta chains from a single sample sequenced in a study of regulatory T cells in long-lasting Graves disease. As for time point: newly diagnosed GD, antithyroid drugs for less than 3 months. PBMC RNA was the source of the TCR library. Arm-PCR of CDR3 regions and iRepertoire HTBI primers were used to build TCR beta libraries. TCRdb re-analysed the multiplex PCR reads in MiXCR, keeping a single row per CDR3 protein. The table has approximately 400,000 distinct CDR3 sequences, 15% to 18% seen once. The sequencing used peripheral blood mononuclear cells (PBMCs), collected at new diagnosis, from a patient treated with antithyroid drugs. The receptors were gathered from a female donor with Graves disease.

This clonotype was detected many times. The rearrangement links TRBV19 to TRBJ2-5; 10 bases are a match to TRBD2. CDR1 is LNHDA and CDR2 is SQIVND in the germline V gene (reference sequence). Trimming cost V 3 bases and J 5 bases; bases outside gene matches: 9. The length of the CDR3 is 16 residues. CDR3 in amino acids: CASSIGRAGGLETQYF. CDR3 in DNA: TGTGCCAGTAGTATCGGGCGAGCGGGGGGGCTGGAGACCCAGTACTTC.

This clonotype has just a few counts. The CDR3 reads CASSVTLAGTYNEQFF. CDR3 bases: TGTGCCAGCAGCGTCACTCTAGCGGGAACATACAATGAGCAGTTCTTC. This rearrangement joins TRBV28 to TRBJ2-1; 9 bases fit TRBD2. This CDR3 contains 16 residues. Germline CDR1 is MDHEN and CDR2 is SYDVKM. V lost 6 bases and J lost 4; bases outside the gene matches: 10.

This clonotype was seen at least ten times. This chain links TRBV5-1 with TRBJ2-7, with TRBD1 as a possible D gene (5 bases). The CDR3 totals 14 residues. Trimming removed 0 bases from V and 5 bases from J, with 12 bases in between. Germline V gives CDR1 SGHRS, CDR2 YFSETQ. DNA for the CDR3: TGCGCCAGCAGCTTGGGGCAGGGCGAGGACGAGCAGTACTTC. Translating gives CASSLGQGEDEQYF.

This clonotype came up many times. CDR3 coding DNA: TGCAGTGCTAGGCGAGGGATAGCGGGGGGCCCCGAGCAGTTCTTC. Its translation is CSARRGIAGGPEQFF. The chain uses TRBV20-1 and TRBJ2-1; 10 nucleotides match TRBD2. V trimming: 3 bases; J trimming: 10 bases; junction bases outside the gene matches: 12. The germline V gene has CDR1 DFQATT and CDR2 SNEGSKA (reference sequence). The CDR3 loop spans 15 amino acids.

With regard to this clonotype: A read error may explain this, as a much larger clone is one base away. The chain couples TRBV6-9 to TRBJ2-5; 11 bases align to TRBD2. The DNA matches TRBJ2-7 better at its end, which makes the J call doubtful. Germline V gives CDR1 MNHGY, CDR2 SVAAGI. The CDR3 totals 15 residues. This chain's CDR3 is CASGLLAGEGYEQYF. The DNA of the CDR3 is TGTGCCAGCGGTTTACTAGCGGGAGAAGGTTACGAGCAGTACTTC.

This clonotype came up many times. The rearrangement uses TRBV11-2 and TRBJ2-5; 7 nucleotides line up with TRBD2. The CDR3 contains 12 residues. CDR1 is SGHAT and CDR2 is FQNNGV in the germline V gene. V lost 9 bases to trimming and J lost 5 bases; unmatched junction nucleotides: 6. The CDR3, as DNA: TGTGCCAGTGCGGGGGTTCGGGAGACCCAGTACTTC. Translation: CASAGVRETQYF.

In regard to this clonotype: It differs at one base from a far larger clone, so likely a read error. The chain combines TRBV7-2 with TRBJ2-1; perhaps TRBD2 as D (6 bases). Trimming took 2 bases from V and 0 from J, leaving 14 bases between them. Germline V lookup: CDR1 SGHTA, CDR2 FQGNSA. The length of the CDR3 is 17 residues. The CDR3 loop is CASSLNRDLGSYNEQFF. CDR3 in DNA: TGTGCCAGCAGCTTAAACCGGGACTTAGGCTCCTACAATGAGCAGTTCTTC. The variable domain in full, with the rest retrieved from reference TRBV7-2 and TRBJ2-1, is GAGVSQSPSNKVTEKGKDVELRCDPISGHTALYWYRQSLGQGLEFLIYFQGNSAPDKSGLPSDRFSAERTGGSVSTLTIQRTQQEDSAVYLCASSLNRDLGSYNEQFFGPGTRLTVL.

In nucleotides, the CDR3 is TGTGCCAGCAGCTTCCGTGTCTTTAATGAAAAACTGTTTTTT. Its translation is CASSFRVFNEKLFF. This chain uses TRBV5-6 with TRBJ1-4, with D uncertain. The CDR3 totals 14 residues. Between the trimmed V and J ends, which lost 2 bases and 4 bases, there was a span of 9 bases. CDR1 and CDR2 from the germline V gene are SGHDT and YYEEEE.

This clonotype was seen at least ten times. The V call is TRBV24-1, the J call TRBJ1-5, with 9 bases fitting TRBD1. The length of the CDR3 is 17 residues. J lost 1 base, V lost 3 bases, and 6 bases had no gene match. CDR1 KGHDR and CDR2 SFDVKD come from the germline V gene. In nucleotides, the CDR3 is TGTGCCACCAGTGATGCTACAGGGGGCACGAGCAATCAGCCCCAGCATTTT. This codes for CATSDATGGTSNQPQHF.

This clonotype was counted at least ten times. J is TRBJ2-1 and V is TRBV20-1; D is perhaps TRBD2 (6 bases). Germline V lookup: CDR1 DFQATT, CDR2 SNEGSKA (reference sequence). CDR3 length: 14 residues. Trimming cost V 0 bases and J 0 bases, with 6 bases left between them. The CDR3 coding sequence is TGCAGTGCTAGAGACGGGGGCTCCTACAATGAGCAGTTCTTC. Translation gives CSARDGGSYNEQFF.

The sample holds many counts of this clonotype. The CDR3 DNA is TGTGCCAGCAGATCACCGACAGGAAACTCTGGAAACACCATATATTTT. Translation: CASRSPTGNSGNTIYF. The chain links TRBV28 to TRBJ1-3; perhaps TRBD1 as D (6 bases). The germline V gene has CDR1 MDHEN and CDR2 SYDVKM. This CDR3 has 16 amino acids. The V end lost 6 bases, the J end lost 0 bases, and 15 bases lay between the germline ends. The entire variable domain, with the rest obtained from reference TRBV28 and TRBJ1-3, is as follows: DVKVTQSSRYLVKRTGEKVFLECVQDMDHENMFWYRQDPGLGLRLIYFSYDVKMKEKGDIPEGYSVSREKKERFSLILESASTNQTSMYLCASRSPTGNSGNTIYFGEGSWLTVV.

The chain employs TRBV7-2 and TRBJ2-1; 13 bases map to TRBD2. Trimming cost V 5 bases and J 9 bases; bases outside gene matches: 13. Germline CDR1 and CDR2: SGHTA and FQGNSA. The CDR3 has 17 amino acids. DNA of the CDR3: TGTGCCAGCAGCCTTACCACTAGCGGGGGGGCATTGAGTGAGCAGTTCTTC. This encodes CASSLTTSGGALSEQFF.

This chain joins TRBV5-6 and TRBJ2-3; TRBD1 agrees at 8 bases. Germline CDR1 is SGHDT and CDR2 is YYEEEE. Trimming removed 4 bases from V and 6 bases from J; junction bases left unmatched: 13. This CDR3 region has 16 residues. CDR3 bases: TGTGCCAGCAGCCTAACAGGGGGAGCGTGGACGGATACGCAGTATTTT. Its translation: CASSLTGGAWTDTQYF. The full variable domain, rest sourced from reference TRBV5-6 and TRBJ2-3, is DAGVTQSPTHLIKTRGQQVTLRCSPKSGHDTVSWYQQALGQGPQFIFQYYEEEERQRGNFPDRFSGHQFPNYSSELNVNALLLGDSALYLCASSLTGGAWTDTQYFGPGTRLTVL.

The chain has TRBV29-1 and TRBJ1-1; D call uncertain. Germline CDR1 reads SQVTM; CDR2 reads ANQGSEA. V was cut by 6 bases and J by 1 base, with 9 bases left in between. The CDR3 sequence is 12 residues long. The CDR3 nucleotides are TGCAGCGTCCAATGGACGAACACTGAAGCTTTCTTT. Its translation: CSVQWTNTEAFF.

This clonotype occurred many times. The chain has TRBV12-5 and TRBJ1-3; D remains ambiguous. The length of the CDR3 is 12 residues. Germline values: CDR1 LGHNT, CDR2 FRNRAP. The V end was cut by 0 bases, the J end by 4 bases, with 1 base between. The CDR3 reads CASGLVGNTIYF. In DNA, the CDR3 is TGTGCTAGTGGTTTGGTCGGAAACACCATATATTTT.

This chain links TRBV9 with TRBJ2-5, with 8 bases identical to TRBD2. Germline CDR1 and CDR2: SGDLS and YYNGEE. The CDR3 has 14 residues. The V gene end was trimmed by 0 bases and the J gene end by 5 bases; junction bases not matched to a gene: 3. This CDR3 reads CASSVGVAGETQYF. The CDR3 nucleotides read TGTGCCAGCAGCGTAGGTGTAGCGGGGGAGACCCAGTACTTC. The complete variable domain, with remaining parts taken from reference TRBV9 and TRBJ2-5, reads DSGVTQTPKHLITATGQRVTLRCSPRSGDLSVYWYQQSLDQGLQFLIQYYNGEERAKGNILERFSAQQFPDLHSELNLSSLELGDSALYFCASSVGVAGETQYFGPGTRLLVL.

This clonotype was counted at least ten times. The V and J genes are TRBV4-1 and TRBJ1-2; D is unresolved. V gave up 1 base and J gave up 6 bases, with 12 bases separating them. CDR1 and CDR2 (germline): MGHRA, YSYEKL. The CDR3 runs 14 residues. The DNA of the CDR3 is TGCGCCAGCAGCCAAGTAGGGTCTCGGGATGGCTACACCTTC. Translation gives CASSQVGSRDGYTF.

V and J are TRBV20-1 and TRBJ1-2; D not certain. CDR3 length equals 14 residues. Germline lookup yields CDR1 DFQATT and CDR2 SNEGSKA (reference sequence). The V end was cut by 1 base, the J end by 5 bases, with 14 bases between. CDR3 in amino acids: CSARVTRMGYGYTF. The CDR3 coding sequence is TGCAGTGCTAGAGTGACCCGTATGGGATATGGCTACACCTTC.

This clonotype was detected ten times or more. The chain recombines TRBV5-1 with TRBJ1-1, with D perhaps TRBD1 (5 bases). Germline CDR1 is SGHRS and CDR2 is YFSETQ. Trimming pared 0 bases from V and 3 bases from J, leaving 6 bases between. The CDR3 totals 13 residues. CDR3 DNA sequence: TGCGCCAGCAGCTTGGTCAGGGACACTGAAGCTTTCTTT. Translated, it gives CASSLVRDTEAFF.

This rearrangement joins TRBV6-5 to TRBJ1-2; D is unclear. The CDR3 is 21 residues long. Trimming removed 0 bases from V and 3 bases from J, with 29 bases in between. Germline assignment: CDR1 MNHEY and CDR2 SVGAGI. The CDR3 reads CASSYSEKGQEDLVDHYGYTF. The DNA for the CDR3 is TGTGCCAGCAGTTACTCGGAAAAAGGCCAGGAAGACTTAGTTGACCACTATGGCTACACCTTC.

This clonotype was recorded at least ten times. V usage is TRBV29-1 and J usage is TRBJ1-1; 8 nucleotides agree with TRBD1. From germline, CDR1 is SQVTM and CDR2 ANQGSEA. V dropped 0 bases and J dropped 6; count of bases not matched to a gene: 9. This CDR3 has 15 amino acids. The CDR3 reads CSVEDQGATDAEAFF. The CDR3 DNA reads TGCAGCGTTGAAGATCAGGGGGCCACAGATGCTGAAGCTTTCTTT.

As regards this clonotype: A much larger clone differs by one base, so this may be a read error. The V call is TRBV29-1, the J call TRBJ2-1; TRBD1 agrees at 9 bases. CDR3 length: 15 amino acids. From germline, CDR1 is SQVTM and CDR2 ANQGSEA. The CDR3 DNA reads TGCAGCGTAGGGACAGGGTATTTTGGTGGGAATGAGCAGTCCTTC. Protein product: CSVGTGYFGGNEQSF.